These 22 T cell receptor beta chains were all obtained from the same sample, sequenced in a study of Ad26.COV2.S vaccination and SARS-CoV-2 variants. Only in-frame clones appear in the TCRdb table, and some are missing; sequencing was by immunoSEQ multiplex PCR. This table holds about 450,000 clones, 89% found once. Treatment specified: some 19 received Ad26.COV2.S at low or high dose, single or two shots; several received placebo; per-sample allocation not given. It was on day 63 after the first vaccine or placebo injection that samples were taken. The specimen comprised peripheral blood, sampled in a trial of Ad26.COV2.S vaccine versus placebo. The receptors were sampled from a person aged 18-60 years who received the Ad26.COV2.S COVID-19 vaccine or a placebo.

This clone was found once. The gene calls are TRBV5-1 and TRBJ1-5; no clear D. V was pared by 2 bases and J by 0 bases, with 12 bases between. The CDR3 extends over 16 amino acids. CDR1 is SGHRS and CDR2 is YFSETQ in the germline V gene. The CDR3 protein is CASSFFPSGSNQPQHF. Here the CDR3 DNA reads TGCGCCAGCAGCTTTTTTCCGTCAGGTAGCAATCAGCCCCAGCATTTT.

V gene TRBV6-5 combines with J gene TRBJ2-2; D is unresolved. The CDR3 loop spans 13 amino acids. V was shortened by 2 bases and J by 5 bases, with 6 bases between the two germline ends. CDR1 is MNHEY and CDR2 is SVGAGI in the germline V gene. CDR3 in DNA: TGTGCCAGCAGTTACACAACGACCGGGGAGCTGTTTTTT. Translated: CASSYTTTGELFF.

The V gene is TRBV4-3, the J gene TRBJ1-6; D gene ambiguous. Trimming shortened V by 0 bases and J by 8 bases, and 8 bases separated the two germline ends. The CDR3 is made up of 14 amino acids. Germline V gene data show CDR1 as LGHNA and CDR2 as YSLEER. CDR3 bases: TGCGCCAGCAGCCAAGATCGCCGGGATTCACCCCTCCACTTT. This gives the protein CASSQDRRDSPLHF.

The chain combines TRBV6-5 with TRBJ2-1; possibly TRBD2 for D (6 bases). CDR1 is MNHEY, CDR2 SVGAGI, per germline. Deletions cut 2 bases from V and 2 bases from J, with 10 bases between. The length of the CDR3 is 15 residues. For the CDR3, the DNA is TGTGCCAGCAGTTACACGACTAGTCCCTACAATGAGCAGTTCTTC. Its translation: CASSYTTSPYNEQFF.

The sample holds one count of this clone. The chain recombines TRBV4-3 with TRBJ2-7; TRBD2 agrees at 7 bases. V dropped 0 bases and J dropped 4; count of bases not matched to a gene: 12. There are 17 residues in the CDR3. CDR1 is LGHNA, CDR2 YSLEER, per germline. The CDR3 DNA reads TGCGCCAGCAGCCAAGATCCGGGGGGTCTAGCGGTGTACGAGCAGTACTTC. Residues: CASSQDPGGLAVYEQYF.

The chain has TRBV4-3 and TRBJ1-6; D remains ambiguous. This CDR3 region has 14 residues. From germline, CDR1 is LGHNA and CDR2 YSLEER. Trimming cost V 0 bases and J 7 bases, with 7 bases left between them. CDR3 sequence reads: CASSQDLWNSPLHF. The CDR3, as DNA: TGCGCCAGCAGCCAAGATCTATGGAATTCACCCCTCCACTTT.

This clone was counted a few times. V usage is TRBV7-2 and J usage is TRBJ2-7, with D maybe TRBD2 (6 bases). CDR1 is SGHTA and CDR2 is FQGNSA in the germline V gene. V was trimmed by 1 base and J by 4 bases, leaving 8 bases between them. CDR3 length equals 13 residues. CDR3: CASSLGAGYEQYV. In nucleotides, the CDR3 is TGTGCCAGCAGCTTAGGCGCGGGATACGAGCAGTACGTC.

The J gene is TRBJ1-5, the V gene TRBV4-2; tentatively, D is TRBD1 (5 bases). The CDR3 runs to 16 residues. V was shortened by 2 bases and J by 2 bases, with 13 bases between the two germline ends. CDR1 and CDR2 (germline): LGHNA, YNFKEQ. The CDR3 DNA is TGTGCCAGCAGCCAAATGGGGGGACTTCGCAATCAGCCCCAGCATTTT. Protein sequence: CASSQMGGLRNQPQHF.

V is TRBV27 and J is TRBJ2-6; the D gene is possibly TRBD2 (5 bases). CDR1 and CDR2 from the germline V gene are MNHEY and SMNVEV (reference sequence). Trimming removed 4 bases at V and 0 bases at J, with 25 bases between. The CDR3 has 21 amino acids. The CDR3 DNA reads TGTGCCAGCAGTTCCTCCCGGTCAGGACTCTGGGGAAGCTCTGGGGCCAACGTCCTGACTTTC. Its protein product is CASSSSRSGLWGSSGANVLTF.

The CDR3 protein is CSATQGEKLFF. In nucleotides, the CDR3 is TGCAGTGCAACCCAGGGGGAAAAGCTGTTTTTT. The J gene is TRBJ2-2, the V gene TRBV20-1, with TRBD1 identical over 7 bases. Germline V gives CDR1 DFQATT, CDR2 SNEGSKA (reference sequence). The ends lost 6 bases at V and 12 bases at J; junction bases unmatched: 7. CDR3 length: 11 amino acids.

The chain combines TRBV6-5 with TRBJ2-1, with TRBD2 identical over 12 bases. The junction had 8 bases not matched to a gene; V was cut back by 9 bases and J by 5 bases. The CDR3 is 15 amino acids. The V gene's germline CDR1 is MNHEY and CDR2 SVGAGI. DNA for the CDR3: TGTGCCAGTACCCGTGGACTAGCGGGAAACAATGAGCAGTTCTTC. Its translation is CASTRGLAGNNEQFF.

This clone was detected only a few times. V and J are TRBV5-1 and TRBJ1-4; the match to TRBD1 covers 8 bases. The V gene's germline CDR1 is SGHRS and CDR2 YFSETQ. The CDR3 runs 15 residues. Trimming at V came to 1 base and at J to 8 bases, leaving 7 bases not matched to a gene. The CDR3 region is CASSLRTGWREKLFF. CDR3 bases: TGCGCCAGCAGCTTGCGGACAGGGTGGCGGGAAAAACTGTTTTTT.

The V and J genes are TRBV9 and TRBJ2-1; 11 bases agree with TRBD2. CDR3 length equals 14 residues. Germline values: CDR1 SGDLS, CDR2 YYNGEE. Trimming cost V 4 bases and J 8 bases; bases outside gene matches: 5. The CDR3 sequence: CASSQLAGVHEQFF. As DNA, the CDR3 is TGTGCCAGCAGCCAACTAGCGGGAGTCCATGAGCAGTTCTTC.

This clone was observed a single time. This chain connects TRBV9 to TRBJ2-1, with D perhaps being TRBD1 or TRBD2 (5 bases each). V lost 5 bases and J 2 bases, leaving 11 bases between the germline ends. The germline V gene encodes CDR1 SGDLS and CDR2 YYNGEE. The CDR3 covers 14 residues. CDR3 bases: TGTGCCAGCAGTGAGGGACCTACCTACAATGAGCAGTTCTTC. It yields the protein CASSEGPTYNEQFF.

V and J are TRBV4-3 and TRBJ2-4, with TRBD2 identical over 8 bases. The CDR3 is 15 residues long. V shed 4 bases, J shed 7 bases, and the junction held 9 bases outside the gene matches. CDR1 is LGHNA, CDR2 YSLEER, per germline. The DNA for the CDR3 is TGCGCCAGCAGCCGGTCCGGGACTAGTGGGAACATTCAGTACTTC. This sequence encodes CASSRSGTSGNIQYF.

This clone was observed a handful of times. The gene calls are TRBV27 and TRBJ1-5; 7 positions agree with TRBD1. Trimming took 5 bases from V and 6 from J; bases not matched to a gene: 4. This CDR3 has 13 amino acids. Per germline, CDR1 MNHEY and CDR2 SMNVEV (reference sequence). CDR3 protein: CASSDRARQPQHF. Written as DNA, the CDR3 is TGTGCCAGCAGTGACAGGGCACGTCAGCCCCAGCATTTT.

The V gene is TRBV7-8, the J gene TRBJ1-1, with no clear D. V lost 2 bases to trimming and J lost 0 bases, with 10 bases between them. CDR3 length: 15 residues. Germline loops: CDR1 SGHVS, CDR2 FQNEAQ. The CDR3 loop is CASSLRVNMNTEAFF. CDR3 coding DNA: TGTGCCAGCAGCTTAAGGGTCAACATGAACACTGAAGCTTTCTTT.

The chain carries TRBV9 and TRBJ2-1, with D maybe TRBD2 (5 bases). V lost 4 bases and J 5 bases, leaving 16 bases between the germline ends. The germline V gene has CDR1 SGDLS and CDR2 YYNGEE. The CDR3 sequence is 15 residues long. The CDR3 region is CASSFSTREDNEQFF. CDR3 nucleotides: TGTGCCAGCAGCTTTTCCACGAGGGAAGACAATGAGCAGTTCTTC.

The rearrangement uses TRBV20-1 and TRBJ2-3; the D is unclear. The V gene lost 4 bases and the J gene lost 11 bases, with 10 bases spanning the gap. CDR1 is DFQATT and CDR2 is SNEGSKA in the germline V gene (reference sequence). This CDR3 has 10 amino acids. Here the CDR3 DNA reads TGCAGTGCTACGGTCCTAAGGCAGTATTTT. This gives the protein CSATVLRQYF.

This sequence joins TRBV5-1 and TRBJ2-2; 7 positions match TRBD1. Germline trimming cut 4 bases from V and 3 bases from J; bases unmatched to any gene: 3. The CDR3 is 14 amino acids. Germline CDR1 SGHRS, CDR2 YFSETQ. CDR3 coding DNA: TGCGCCAGCAGCACCCAGGGGGACACCGGGGAGCTGTTTTTT. It is translated as CASSTQGDTGELFF.

In regard to this clone: The sample holds other DNA sequences that translate to the same CDR3. The chain combines TRBV7-2 with TRBJ2-5; 9 bases align to TRBD2. Germline lookup yields CDR1 SGHTA and CDR2 FQGNSA. The CDR3 is made up of 16 amino acids. V lost 0 bases to trimming and J lost 2 bases; unmatched junction nucleotides: 4. The CDR3 here is CASSLASLAGQETQYF. The CDR3 nucleotides are TGTGCCAGCAGCTTAGCGAGCCTAGCGGGACAAGAGACCCAGTACTTC.

The J gene is TRBJ1-6, the V gene TRBV7-6; the match to TRBD1 covers 9 bases. Germline lookup yields CDR1 SGHVS and CDR2 FNYEAQ. CDR3 length equals 15 residues. J was trimmed by 10 bases and V by 0 bases; bases with no gene match: 4. The CDR3 sequence is CASSLATGGDSPLHF. For the CDR3, the DNA is TGTGCCAGCAGCTTAGCGACAGGGGGGGACTCACCCCTCCACTTT.